The 16 T cell receptor beta chains in this list originate from one sample, sequenced in a study of cytomegalovirus exposure and HLA in healthy donors (dated by TCRdb to about 2017). Libraries were prepared through the immunoSEQ multiplex PCR assay. A mixture of 60 forward primers for TCR Vbeta segments and 13 reverse primers for TCR Jbeta segments was used in the multiplex PCR. In TCRdb, the immuneACCESS table is reduced to in-frame sequences with V and J assigned. These tables do not hold every clone; where another copy was compared, an unresolved V gene accounts for under half, and the others remain unexplained. This sample is represented by tens of thousands of clones; around 80% of them were singletons. Less than 9.5% of the sample goes to the ten largest clones. Sample: PBMCs. These receptor sequences come from a man younger than 40 in good health and CMV-seronegative.

The rearrangement uses TRBV30 and TRBJ2-1, with D unclear. Germline CDR1 is GTSNPN and CDR2 is SVGIG (reference sequence). V was trimmed by 0 bases and J by 6 bases, leaving 6 bases between them. CDR3 length: 12 amino acids. For the CDR3, the DNA is TGTGCCTGGAGTGTCCTAGGCAATGAGCAGTTCTTC. Protein sequence: CAWSVLGNEQFF.

The chain combines TRBV19 with TRBJ2-2, with D possibly being TRBD1 (6 bases). This CDR3 contains 15 residues. The germline gives CDR1 LNHDA, CDR2 SQIVND (reference sequence). Trimming stripped 9 bases from V and 0 bases from J, with 14 bases between. CDR3 coding DNA: TGTGCCAGCAGGGGAGCGAACACGAACACCGGGGAGCTGTTTTTT. Its translation: CASRGANTNTGELFF.

The chain joins TRBV6-5 to TRBJ2-1; 7 bases are shared with TRBD2. V lost 4 bases, J lost 13 bases, and 13 bases stayed unmatched. Germline CDR1 MNHEY, CDR2 SVGAGI. CDR3 length: 14 amino acids. The CDR3 sequence is CASSSTGGLRDQFF. CDR3 DNA sequence: TGTGCCAGCAGTTCTACGGGAGGATTGAGAGATCAGTTCTTC.

V is TRBV5-1 and J is TRBJ1-5, with a tentative D call TRBD1 (6 bases). The germline V gene encodes CDR1 SGHRS and CDR2 YFSETQ. Trimming took 0 bases from V and 7 from J, leaving 11 bases between them. CDR3 length: 14 amino acids. As DNA, the CDR3 is TGCGCCAGCAGCTTGGACAGGGAGAAACAGCCCCAGCATTTT. It encodes CASSLDREKQPQHF.

Note on this clone: This same CDR3 is encoded by further DNA sequences in the sample. The chain recombines TRBV7-9 with TRBJ1-2; 7 nucleotides line up with TRBD1. J lost 4 bases, V lost 4 bases, and 6 bases had no gene match. The CDR3 extends over 14 amino acids. Germline-derived CDR1 and CDR2 are SEHNR and FQNEAQ (reference sequence). CDR3 coding DNA: TGTGCCAGCAGCTCCCGGACAGGAGTCTATGGCTACACCTTC. Its translation: CASSSRTGVYGYTF.

The genes are TRBV7-8 and TRBJ1-3; 7 nucleotides align to TRBD1. Germline V gene data show CDR1 as SGHVS and CDR2 as FQNEAQ. V lost 5 bases to trimming and J lost 0 bases; unmatched junction nucleotides: 7. This CDR3 is built from 16 residues. CDR3 amino acids: CASSLTGPPSGNTIYF. Here the CDR3 DNA reads TGTGCCAGCAGCCTGACAGGGCCCCCCTCTGGAAACACCATATATTTT.

The chain uses TRBV12-5 and TRBJ2-1; D might be TRBD1 (5 bases). This CDR3 is built from 11 residues. Trimming took off 11 bases at V and 6 bases at J, with 11 bases between the two ends. CDR1 is LGHNT, CDR2 FRNRAP, per germline. This CDR3 reads CASTGSNEQFF. CDR3 DNA sequence: TGTGCTTCTACAGGTTCCAATGAGCAGTTCTTC.

This clone was counted a single time. The genes are TRBV5-4 and TRBJ2-3; 7 positions agree with TRBD1. The germline V gene encodes CDR1 SGHNT and CDR2 YYREEE (reference sequence). V was clipped by 4 bases and J by 1 base; unmatched bases: 3. CDR3 size: 14 residues. CDR3 coding DNA: TGTGCCAGCAGCGAAACAGGGGGCACAGATACGCAGTATTTT. Protein sequence: CASSETGGTDTQYF. Supplemented by reference TRBV5-4 and TRBJ2-3, the full variable domain reads ETGVTQSPTHLIKTRGQQVTLRCSSQSGHNTVSWYQQALGQGPQFIFQYYREEENGRGNFPPRFSGLQFPNYSSELNVNALELDDSALYLCASSETGGTDTQYFGPGTRLTVL.

This clone was seen more than once but under ten times. The chain joins TRBV5-4 to TRBJ1-5; D perhaps matches TRBD1 (6 bases). CDR3 length equals 14 residues. With 5 bases removed from V and 2 bases from J, the gap between germline ends came to 11 bases. The V gene's germline CDR1 is SGHNT and CDR2 YYREEE (reference sequence). CDR3 sequence reads: CASSSGVGNQPQHF. The CDR3 DNA sequence: TGTGCCAGCAGTTCAGGGGTGGGCAATCAGCCCCAGCATTTT.

This clone was seen just once. This chain connects TRBV18 to TRBJ1-5; TRBD1 is a possible D gene (6 bases). Per the germline V gene, CDR1 is KGHSH and CDR2 is LQKENI. Trimming shortened V by 0 bases and J by 7 bases, and 13 bases separated the two germline ends. The CDR3 runs 15 residues. The CDR3 nucleotides read TGTGCCAGCTCACCACCACAGGGCGTGGGACAGCCCCAGCATTTT. This sequence encodes CASSPPQGVGQPQHF.

This clone has a handful of counts. The rearrangement uses TRBV29-1 and TRBJ2-3; the match to TRBD2 covers 9 bases. Germline CDR1 SQVTM, CDR2 ANQGSEA. With V trimmed by 8 bases and J by 2 bases, 8 bases remained unmatched. The CDR3 is 14 amino acids. The CDR3 DNA follows: TGCAGCTCCTTGACTAGCGGTCTCACAGATACGCAGTATTTT. Protein: CSSLTSGLTDTQYF.

This chain connects TRBV6-5 to TRBJ1-2; TRBD1 aligns across 7 bases. This CDR3 region has 14 residues. V shed 0 bases, J shed 5 bases, and the junction held 3 bases outside the gene matches. Germline-derived CDR1 and CDR2 are MNHEY and SVGAGI. The CDR3 loop is CASSYSAGGYGYTF. DNA for the CDR3: TGTGCCAGCAGTTACTCGGCAGGGGGATATGGCTACACCTTC.

This clone came up a few times. This rearrangement joins TRBV6-6 to TRBJ2-1; D possibly corresponds to TRBD1 (6 bases). Germline CDR1 MNHNY, CDR2 SVGAGI (reference sequence). The CDR3 runs 12 residues. Trimming cost V 5 bases and J 10 bases, with 12 bases left between them. The CDR3 DNA follows: TGTGCCAGCAGTCCGTCCGGGACAGAGCAGTTCTTC. It encodes CASSPSGTEQFF.

This clone occurred a few times. The chain combines TRBV5-4 with TRBJ2-1; TRBD2 agrees at 10 bases. Germline trimming cut 4 bases from V and 4 bases from J; bases unmatched to any gene: 5. CDR3 length equals 15 residues. Germline V gene sequence: CDR1 SGHNT, CDR2 YYREEE (reference sequence). CDR3: CASSPLAGGYNEQFF. DNA of the CDR3: TGTGCCAGCAGCCCCTTAGCGGGAGGATACAATGAGCAGTTCTTC.

This clone has only a few counts. The V call is TRBV6-5, the J call TRBJ1-2; TRBD1 aligns across 11 bases. The CDR3 is 16 residues long. The V gene's germline CDR1 is MNHEY and CDR2 SVGAGI. After removal of 4 bases from V and 4 bases from J, the junction contained 8 bases not matched to a gene. The CDR3 region has the DNA TGTGCCAGCAGTTCGGGACAGGGGGTTGTATCCTATGGCTACACCTTC. This translates into CASSSGQGVVSYGYTF.

This clone was observed a single time. The rearrangement links TRBV5-8 to TRBJ1-2, with D perhaps matching TRBD1 (6 bases). With 2 bases removed from V and 6 bases from J, the gap between germline ends came to 11 bases. The CDR3 sequence is 13 residues long. From germline, CDR1 is SGHTS and CDR2 YDEGEE. This CDR3 reads CASSFQQGDGYTF. CDR3 nucleotides: TGTGCCAGCAGCTTCCAACAGGGAGATGGCTACACCTTC.